This T cell receptor (beta chain) was identified in a study of T cell responses to AZD1222 COVID-19 vaccine. The study's findings and limits: Reportedly, close to half of spike-specific TCRs are directed against unmutated variant regions. Regions 160-218 and 743-854 held dominance among vaccine-associated CD4 TCRs, which spanned spike. Clonal diversity was possibly underestimated; the donors were predominantly white British and more often female.

The table came from immunoSEQ multiplex PCR; TCRdb's copy has only in-frame clones and leaves some out. The sample records some 120,000 clones, 70% to 90% being singletons. About this clone itself: Its antigen is still unknown.

CDR1 and CDR2 from the germline V gene are MRHNA and SNTAGT. The length of the CDR3 is 13 residues. With 5 bases clipped from V and 3 bases from J, the junction kept 3 bases outside the gene matches. The V and J genes are TRBV6-4 and TRBJ1-2; the match to TRBD1 covers 7 bases. Source: peripheral blood, taken on day 0 of AZD1222 vaccination. This sequence originates from an adult in good health. In nucleotides, the CDR3 is TGTGCCAGCAGTCAGGGGGAATACTATGGCTACACCTTC. Translated, it gives CASSQGEYYGYTF.